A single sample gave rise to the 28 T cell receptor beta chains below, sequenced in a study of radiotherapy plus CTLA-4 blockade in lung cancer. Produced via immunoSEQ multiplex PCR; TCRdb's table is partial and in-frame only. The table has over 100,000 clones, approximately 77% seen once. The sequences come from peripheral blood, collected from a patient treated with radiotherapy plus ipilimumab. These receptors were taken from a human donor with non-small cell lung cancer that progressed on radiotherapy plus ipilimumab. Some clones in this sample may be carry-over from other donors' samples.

The CDR3 sequence is CASSQEGPGTSGVYEQYF. In nucleotides, the CDR3 is TGCGCCAGCAGCCAAGAAGGCCCCGGGACTAGCGGGGTCTACGAGCAGTACTTC. The J gene is TRBJ2-7, the V gene TRBV4-3; 13 bases are a match to TRBD2. V shed 0 bases, J shed 3 bases, and the junction held 8 bases outside the gene matches. Germline V CDR1 and CDR2: LGHNA, YSLEER. CDR3 length: 18 amino acids.

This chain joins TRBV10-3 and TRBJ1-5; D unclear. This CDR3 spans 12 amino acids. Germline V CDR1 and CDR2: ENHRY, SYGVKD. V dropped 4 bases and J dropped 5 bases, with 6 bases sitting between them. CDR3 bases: TGTGCCATCAGTGCCGGGGATCAGCCCCAGCATTTT. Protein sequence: CAISAGDQPQHF.

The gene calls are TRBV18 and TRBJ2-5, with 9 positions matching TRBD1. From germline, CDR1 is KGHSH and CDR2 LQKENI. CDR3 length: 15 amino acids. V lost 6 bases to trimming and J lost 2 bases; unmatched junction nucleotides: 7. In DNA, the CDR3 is TGTGCCAGCTCCCAATCGGACAGGGGACAAGAGACCCAGTACTTC. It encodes CASSQSDRGQETQYF.

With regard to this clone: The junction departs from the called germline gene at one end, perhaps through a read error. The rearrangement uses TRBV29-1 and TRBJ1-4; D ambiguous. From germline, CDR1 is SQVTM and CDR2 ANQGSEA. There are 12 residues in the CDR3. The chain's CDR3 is CGVVSLGEKLFF. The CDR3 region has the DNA TGCGGCGTTGTTTCCCTCGGAGAAAAACTGTTTTTT. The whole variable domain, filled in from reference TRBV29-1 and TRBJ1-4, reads SAVISQKPSRDICQRGTSLTIQCQVDSQVTMMFWYRQQPGQSLTLIATANQGSEATYESGFVIDKFPISRPNLTFSTLTVSNMSPEDSSIYLCGVVSLGEKLFFGSGTQLSVL.

The chain's CDR3 is CAITQTGEDYGYTF. DNA for the CDR3: TGTGCCATCACCCAGACAGGGGAGGACTATGGCTACACCTTC. The chain recombines TRBV10-3 with TRBJ1-2; 8 bases line up with TRBD1. Germline CDR1 and CDR2: ENHRY and SYGVKD. V lost 7 bases and J lost 3; bases outside the gene matches: 7. This CDR3 contains 14 residues.

This CDR3 is CASSLAGMYSNQPQHF. Here the CDR3 DNA reads TGTGCCAGCAGCTTAGCTGGGATGTATAGCAATCAGCCCCAGCATTTT. The rearrangement links TRBV7-2 to TRBJ1-5; no clear D. The V gene's germline CDR1 is SGHTA and CDR2 FQGNSA. Trimming stripped 0 bases from V and 0 bases from J, with 9 bases between. This CDR3 spans 16 amino acids.

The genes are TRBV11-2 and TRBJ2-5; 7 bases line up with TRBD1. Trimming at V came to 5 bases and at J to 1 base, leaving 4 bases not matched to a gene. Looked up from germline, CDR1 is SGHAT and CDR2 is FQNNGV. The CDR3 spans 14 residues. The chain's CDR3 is CASSPRTGQETQYF. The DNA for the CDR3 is TGTGCCAGCAGCCCCCGGACAGGCCAAGAGACCCAGTACTTC.

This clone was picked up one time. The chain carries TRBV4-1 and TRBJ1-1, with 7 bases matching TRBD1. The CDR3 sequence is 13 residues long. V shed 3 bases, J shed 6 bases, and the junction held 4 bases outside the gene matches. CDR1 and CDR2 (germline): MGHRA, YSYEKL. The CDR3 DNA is TGCGCCAGCAGCCAGGCAGGGGGAGCTGAAGCTTTCTTT. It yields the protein CASSQAGGAEAFF.

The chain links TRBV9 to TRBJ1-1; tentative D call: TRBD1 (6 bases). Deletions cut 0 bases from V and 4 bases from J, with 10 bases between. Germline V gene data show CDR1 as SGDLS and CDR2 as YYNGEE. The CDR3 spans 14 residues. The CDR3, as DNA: TGTGCCAGCAGCGTAGTAACAGGGCCCACTGAAGCTTTCTTT. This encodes CASSVVTGPTEAFF.

The chain's CDR3 is CASSLGTGVGEKLFF. The CDR3, as DNA: TGTGCCAGCAGCTTAGGTACAGGGGTTGGGGAAAAACTGTTTTTT. The V call is TRBV7-2, the J call TRBJ1-4; 7 bases fit TRBD1. Germline V gene sequence: CDR1 SGHTA, CDR2 FQGNSA. The CDR3 is made up of 15 amino acids. The junction had 7 bases not matched to a gene; V was cut back by 1 base and J by 8 bases.

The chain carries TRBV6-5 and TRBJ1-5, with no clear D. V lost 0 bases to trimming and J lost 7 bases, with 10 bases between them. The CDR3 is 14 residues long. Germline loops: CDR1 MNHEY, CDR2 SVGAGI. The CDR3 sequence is CASSYSEGRQPQHF. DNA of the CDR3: TGTGCCAGCAGTTACTCGGAGGGTAGGCAGCCCCAGCATTTT.

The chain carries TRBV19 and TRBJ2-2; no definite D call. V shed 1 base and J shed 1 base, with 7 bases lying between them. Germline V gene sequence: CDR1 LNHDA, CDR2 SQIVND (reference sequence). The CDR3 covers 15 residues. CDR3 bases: TGTGCCAGTAGTATAGGAAGCAGGAACACCGGGGAGCTGTTTTTT. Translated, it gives CASSIGSRNTGELFF.

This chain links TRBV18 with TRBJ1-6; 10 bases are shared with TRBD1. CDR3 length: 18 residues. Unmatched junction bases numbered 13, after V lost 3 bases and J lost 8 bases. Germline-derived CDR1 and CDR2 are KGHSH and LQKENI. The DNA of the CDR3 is TGTGCCAGCTCACCCATTGAAATAACCGGGACAGGGGATTCACCCCTCCACTTT. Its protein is CASSPIEITGTGDSPLHF.

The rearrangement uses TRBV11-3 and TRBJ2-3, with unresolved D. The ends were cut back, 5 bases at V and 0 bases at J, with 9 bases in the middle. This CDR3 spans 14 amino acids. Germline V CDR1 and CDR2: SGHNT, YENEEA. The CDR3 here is CASSLDRSTDTQYF. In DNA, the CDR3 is TGTGCCAGCAGCCTGGACCGGAGCACAGATACGCAGTATTTT.

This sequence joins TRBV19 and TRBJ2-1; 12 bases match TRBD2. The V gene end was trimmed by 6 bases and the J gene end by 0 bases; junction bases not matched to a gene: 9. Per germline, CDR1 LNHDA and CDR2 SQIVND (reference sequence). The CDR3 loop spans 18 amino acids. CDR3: CASSETSGGFSSYNEQFF. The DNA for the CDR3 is TGTGCCAGTAGCGAAACTAGCGGGGGGTTCAGCTCCTACAATGAGCAGTTCTTC.

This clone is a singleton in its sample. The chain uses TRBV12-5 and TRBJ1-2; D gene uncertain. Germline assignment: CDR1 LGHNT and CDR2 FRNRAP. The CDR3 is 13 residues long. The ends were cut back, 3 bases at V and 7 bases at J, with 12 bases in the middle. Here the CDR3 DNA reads TGTGCTAGTGGTTTTGGGCCCCGCTTTGGCTACACCTTC. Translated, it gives CASGFGPRFGYTF.

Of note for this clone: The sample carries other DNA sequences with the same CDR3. CDR3 sequence: CASSVAGNQPQHF. The CDR3 coding sequence is TGTGCCAGCAGCGTGGCAGGAAATCAGCCCCAGCATTTT. V is TRBV9 and J is TRBJ1-5, with D hard to call. Trimming cost V 2 bases and J 4 bases, with 7 bases left between them. The CDR3 runs 13 residues. Germline V gives CDR1 SGDLS, CDR2 YYNGEE.

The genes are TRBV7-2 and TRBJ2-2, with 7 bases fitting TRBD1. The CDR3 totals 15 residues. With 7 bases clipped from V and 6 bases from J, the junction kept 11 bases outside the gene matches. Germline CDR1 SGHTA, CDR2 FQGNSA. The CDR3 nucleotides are TGTGCCAGCATATTCGGGCAGGGGGTCCCCGGGGAGCTGTTTTTT. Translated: CASIFGQGVPGELFF.

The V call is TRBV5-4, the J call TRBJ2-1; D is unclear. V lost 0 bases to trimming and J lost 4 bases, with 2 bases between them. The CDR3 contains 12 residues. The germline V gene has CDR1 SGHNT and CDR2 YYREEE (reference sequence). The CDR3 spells CASSLVYNEQFF. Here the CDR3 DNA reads TGTGCCAGCAGCTTGGTTTACAATGAGCAGTTCTTC.

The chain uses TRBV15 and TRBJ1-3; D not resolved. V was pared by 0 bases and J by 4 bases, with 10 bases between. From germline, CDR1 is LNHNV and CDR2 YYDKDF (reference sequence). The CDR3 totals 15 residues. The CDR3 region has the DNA TGTGCCACCAGCAGAGATGGGTTCCCGGGAAACACCATATATTTT. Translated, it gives CATSRDGFPGNTIYF.

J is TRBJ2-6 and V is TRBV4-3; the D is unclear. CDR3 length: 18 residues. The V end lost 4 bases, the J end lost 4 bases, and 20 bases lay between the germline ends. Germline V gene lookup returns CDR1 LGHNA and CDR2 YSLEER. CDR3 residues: CASSPFTADNTGANVLTF. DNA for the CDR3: TGCGCCAGCAGCCCCTTCACGGCTGACAATACCGGGGCCAACGTCCTGACTTTC.

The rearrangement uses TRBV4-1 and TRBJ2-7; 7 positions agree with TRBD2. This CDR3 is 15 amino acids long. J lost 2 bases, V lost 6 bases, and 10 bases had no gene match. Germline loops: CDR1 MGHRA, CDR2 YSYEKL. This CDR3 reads CASRGVAGLTYEQYF. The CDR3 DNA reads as TGCGCCAGCAGAGGAGTGGCGGGACTAACCTACGAGCAGTACTTC.

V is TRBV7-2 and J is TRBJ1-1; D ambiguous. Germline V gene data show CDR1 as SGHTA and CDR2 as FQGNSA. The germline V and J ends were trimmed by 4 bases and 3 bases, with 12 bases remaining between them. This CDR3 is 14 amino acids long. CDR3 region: CASSSTRDDTEAFF. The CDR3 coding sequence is TGTGCCAGCAGCTCGACAAGGGATGACACTGAAGCTTTCTTT.

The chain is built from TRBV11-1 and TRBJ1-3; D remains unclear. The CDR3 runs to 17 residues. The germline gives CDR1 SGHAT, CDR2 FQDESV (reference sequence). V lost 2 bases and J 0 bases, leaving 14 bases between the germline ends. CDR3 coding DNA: TGTGCCAGCAGCTTATATACCCAGGCGTACTCTGGAAACACCATATATTTT. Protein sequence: CASSLYTQAYSGNTIYF.

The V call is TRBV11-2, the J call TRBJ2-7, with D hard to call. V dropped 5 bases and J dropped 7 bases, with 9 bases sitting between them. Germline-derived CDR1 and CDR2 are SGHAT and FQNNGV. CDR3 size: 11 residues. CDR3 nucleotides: TGTGCCAGCAGCCGAGTCGGGGAGCAGTACTTC. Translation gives CASSRVGEQYF.

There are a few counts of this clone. The CDR3 here is CASSGDRPKTFF. The CDR3 DNA reads as TGTGCCAGTAGTGGGGACAGGCCGAAGACTTTCTTT. The rearrangement links TRBV19 to TRBJ1-1; 8 bases are shared with TRBD1. The CDR3 has 12 residues. With V trimmed by 5 bases and J by 12 bases, 8 bases remained unmatched. CDR1 is LNHDA and CDR2 is SQIVND in the germline V gene (reference sequence).

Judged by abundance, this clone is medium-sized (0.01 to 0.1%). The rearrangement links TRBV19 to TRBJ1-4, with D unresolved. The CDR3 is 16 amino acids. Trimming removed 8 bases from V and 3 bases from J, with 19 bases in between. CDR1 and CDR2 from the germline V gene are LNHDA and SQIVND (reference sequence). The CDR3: CASSFGRRQSNEKLFF. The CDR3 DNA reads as TGTGCCAGTTCATTCGGACGGAGGCAGTCTAATGAAAAACTGTTTTTT. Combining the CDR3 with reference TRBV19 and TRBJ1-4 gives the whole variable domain DGGITQSPKYLFRKEGQNVTLSCEQNLNHDAMYWYRQDPGQGLRLIYYSQIVNDFQKGDIAEGYSVSREKKESFPLTVTSAQKNPTAFYLCASSFGRRQSNEKLFFGSGTQLSVL.

The CDR3 DNA is TGTGCCAGTAGTATAGTTCTTTCGCGCTCCTACGAGCAGTACTTC. It encodes CASSIVLSRSYEQYF. The chain joins TRBV19 to TRBJ2-7; D not certain. Trimming pared 1 base from V and 0 bases from J, leaving 10 bases between. The germline V gene has CDR1 LNHDA and CDR2 SQIVND (reference sequence). The CDR3 sequence is 15 residues long.